This T cell receptor beta chain is drawn from a study of identical twins. Trimming removed 5 bases from V and 5 bases from J; junction bases left unmatched: 8. The CDR3 runs to 13 residues. CDR1 and CDR2 from the germline V gene are DFQATT and SNEGSKA (reference sequence). Study-level results: For out-of-frame alpha sequences shared by twins, low generation probability was in excess. Conclusions rested on cross-sectional statistics rather than following the same donors.

This clonotype was seen ten or more times. What it binds is not known. Template switching (which added a universal primer site) was used, and cDNA carried unique molecular identifiers. TCRdb re-analysed the 5' RACE reads in MiXCR, keeping a single row per CDR3 protein. Among some 590,000 distinct CDR3 sequences listed, over 8.5% were seen once. The sample was also reused in another study, on yellow fever vaccine responses in identical twins.

Sequenced: PBMCs. The receptor was isolated from a young woman in good health. The genes are TRBV20-1 and TRBJ2-7; 8 bases line up with TRBD2. The CDR3 protein is CSASPGLVDEQYF. The CDR3, as DNA: TGCAGTGCTTCGCCGGGACTAGTGGACGAGCAGTACTTC.